This is a list of T cell receptor beta chains from one sample in a study of T cell responses to AZD1222 COVID-19 vaccine. The table came from immunoSEQ multiplex PCR; TCRdb's copy has only in-frame clones and leaves some out. The data contain 150,000 to 200,000 clones, about 90% of them singletons. This material consisted of peripheral blood, taken 28 days after the second AZD1222 dose. All receptors come from an adult who received the AZD1222 COVID-19 vaccine. CDR3s include the opening cysteine and the closing phenylalanine or tryptophan. Each record gives: J gene, D gene, clone size, V gene, CDR3 DNA, CDR3 protein. A D gene is named only where the DNA matches it firmly. Clone size appears in some rows only: once, few, many, or a class for an expanded clone.

>TRBJ2-3|NA|NA|TRBV2
TGTGCCAGCAGTGAGGAGGGTGTGAGGACAGATACGCAGTATTTT
CASSEEGVRTDTQYF
>TRBJ2-2|NA|NA|TRBV9
TGTGCCAGCAGCGTAGGAGGTAGATCCAAAGGGGAGCTGTTTTTT
CASSVGGRSKGELFF
>TRBJ2-7|TRBD2|once|TRBV5-5
TGTGCCAGCAGCTTGGCTGTCGGGGACTACTACGAGCAGTACTTC
CASSLAVGDYYEQYF
>TRBJ1-4|NA|once|TRBV4-2
TGTGCCAGCAGCCAAGATTTAGGCCAGTTGTATGAAAAACTGTTTTTT
CASSQDLGQLYEKLFF
>TRBJ1-2|NA|NA|TRBV7-2
TGTGCCAGCAGCTTTGAGGGATCCGCCTATGGCTACACCTTC
CASSFEGSAYGYTF
>TRBJ1-1|NA|NA|TRBV7-9
TGTGCCAGCAGTCGGGACACTGAAGCTTTCTTT
CASSRDTEAFF
>TRBJ1-2|TRBD1|few|TRBV19
TGTGCCGCGGGACAGGGGCATGAGTACTACTACGACTATGGCTACACCTTC
CAAGQGHEYYYDYGYTF
>TRBJ2-7|NA|once|TRBV5-1
TGCGCCAGCAGCTACAGGACAGATCAGGCCGAGCAGTACTTC
CASSYRTDQAEQYF
>TRBJ1-1|NA|NA|TRBV30
TGTGCCTGGGTAGGGTGGACTGAAGCTTTCTTT
CAWVGWTEAFF
>TRBJ1-5|NA|NA|TRBV28
TGTGCCAGCAGTTTATTCCCCCGGGGTCAGCCCCAGCATTTT
CASSLFPRGQPQHF
>TRBJ1-6|NA|NA|TRBV15
TGTGCCACCAGCAGAGATAGGAGCTCCTATAATTCACCCCTCCACTTT
CATSRDRSSYNSPLHF
>TRBJ2-3|NA|NA|TRBV7-2
TGTGCCAGCAGCTTAAGCGGCCGAGATACGCAGTATTTT
CASSLSGRDTQYF
>TRBJ1-4|NA|NA|TRBV20-1
TGCAGTGCAAATCGGGATGAAAAACTGTTTTTT
CSANRDEKLFF
>TRBJ1-2|NA|NA|TRBV30
TGTGCCTGGAGCCCGGGAGGATATCATGGCTACACCTTC
CAWSPGGYHGYTF
>TRBJ2-1|TRBD2|NA|TRBV7-9
TGTGCCAGCAGCTTAGGGAGGCTAGCGGGCACAACTTACAATGAGCAGTTCTTC
CASSLGRLAGTTYNEQFF
>TRBJ1-1|NA|NA|TRBV28
TGTGCCAGCATCACAGGGAGGTCCACTGAAGCTTTCTTT
CASITGRSTEAFF
>TRBJ1-5|TRBD1|NA|TRBV6-5
TGTGCCAGCAGTAGGACAGGGGGCAATCAGCCCCAGCATTTT
CASSRTGGNQPQHF
>TRBJ2-1|TRBD1|NA|TRBV5-1
TGCGCCAGCAGCTGGACAGGGGGGTCCTACAATGAGCAGTTCTTC
CASSWTGGSYNEQFF
>TRBJ2-4|NA|NA|TRBV3-1/TRBV3-2
TGTGCCAGCAGCCAAGTAAGCATCGCTGGCGGCGCCAAAAACATTCAGTACTTC
CASSQVSIAGGAKNIQYF
>TRBJ1-5|TRBD1|NA|TRBV7-9
TGTGCCAGCAGCTTAGAGGGACAGGGCAATCAGCCCCAGCATTTT
CASSLEGQGNQPQHF
>TRBJ2-2|NA|NA|TRBV14
TGTGCCAGCAGCCGAGATAACACCGGGGAGCTGTTTTTT
CASSRDNTGELFF
>TRBJ2-6|NA|NA|TRBV5-1
TGCGCCAGCAGCTTGGGACCACTCTCTGGGGCCAACGTCCTGACTTTC
CASSLGPLSGANVLTF
>TRBJ2-1|NA|NA|TRBV5-1
TGCGCCAGCAGCTGGACAAGTCCCGACAATGAGCAGTTCTTC
CASSWTSPDNEQFF
>TRBJ1-5|NA|NA|TRBV6-5
TGTGCCAGCAGTTACTGGGGATTGAGTAGCAATCAGCCCCAGCATTTT
CASSYWGLSSNQPQHF
>TRBJ2-7|TRBD1|NA|TRBV18
TGTGCCAGCTCTCCGGACAGGGCGGGCGAGCAGTACTTC
CASSPDRAGEQYF
>TRBJ2-2|NA|few|TRBV7-9
TGTGCCAGCAGCTCGGGGGTAGGCGGGGAGCTGTTTTTT
CASSSGVGGELFF
>TRBJ2-6|TRBD1|NA|TRBV10-3
TGTGCCATCAGTGGTGTGACAGGGGGGTCTGGGGCCAACGTCCTGACTTTC
CAISGVTGGSGANVLTF
>TRBJ2-2|NA|NA|TRBV15
TGTGCCACCAGCAGAGGGGGCAACACCGGGGAGCTGTTTTTT
CATSRGGNTGELFF
>TRBJ1-2|NA|NA|TRBV19
TGTGCCAGTCGATTACCCGGGGTTAACTATGGCTACACCTTC
CASRLPGVNYGYTF
>TRBJ2-1|TRBD2|NA|TRBV6-1
TGTGCCAGCAGTGCCGCGGTGGCGGGGGGCAGCTACAATGAGCAGTTCTTC
CASSAAVAGGSYNEQFF
>TRBJ2-1|TRBD2|NA|TRBV7-9
TGTGCCAGCAGCTTAGGCGGGACTAGCAATGAGCAGTTCTTC
CASSLGGTSNEQFF
>TRBJ1-2|NA|NA|TRBV6-1
TGTGCCAGCAGTGAAGAGAGGGCAACTAACTATGGCTACACCTTC
CASSEERATNYGYTF